A selection of T cell receptor beta chains follows, all from one sample in a study of blood T cell repertoires in COVID-19. Using immunoSEQ multiplex PCR, the repertoire was profiled, and TCRdb retains in-frame clones only, with some absent. This table has some 230,000 clones, 80% to 85% appearing once. Input material: peripheral blood. Receptor source: a woman aged 25 to 39 who had recovered from COVID-19. CDR3s include the opening cysteine and the closing phenylalanine or tryptophan. A D gene is named only where the DNA matches it firmly. The size of a clone is reported for some rows only, either as once, few or many, or as a class for expanded clones.

clone size: NA
V gene: TRBV5-6
D gene: TRBD1
J gene: TRBJ1-1
CDR3 DNA: TGTGCCAGCAGCTTGGGGAGGACAGGGGGACGCACTGAAGCTTTCTTT
CDR3 protein: CASSLGRTGGRTEAFF

clone size: NA
V gene: TRBV6-5
D gene: NA
J gene: TRBJ1-5
CDR3 DNA: TGTGCCAGCAGGGATGGGGGGACGGCCCAGCATTTT
CDR3 protein: CASRDGGTAQHF

clone size: once
V gene: TRBV6-5
D gene: NA
J gene: TRBJ2-7
CDR3 DNA: TGTGCCAGCAGTCTAGCCGGCACGGGCGCACACGAGCAGTACTTC
CDR3 protein: CASSLAGTGAHEQYF

clone size: once
V gene: TRBV3-1/TRBV3-2
D gene: TRBD1
J gene: TRBJ2-2
CDR3 DNA: TGTGCCAGCAGCCCGGGGGACAGGGATACCGGGGAGCTGTTTTTT
CDR3 protein: CASSPGDRDTGELFF

clone size: NA
V gene: TRBV23-1
D gene: TRBD2
J gene: TRBJ2-1
CDR3 DNA: TGCGCCAGCAGCCACCTGCCCGATTCTAGCGGGGATTTAAATGAGCAGTTCTTC
CDR3 protein: CASSHLPDSSGDLNEQFF

clone size: NA
V gene: TRBV5-4
D gene: NA
J gene: TRBJ2-2
CDR3 DNA: TGTGCCAGCAGGCCTATGAACACCGGGGAGCTGTTTTTT
CDR3 protein: CASRPMNTGELFF

clone size: NA
V gene: TRBV14
D gene: TRBD2
J gene: TRBJ2-1
CDR3 DNA: TGTGCCAGCAGCGGGACTAGTCTCTACAATGAGCAGTTCTTC
CDR3 protein: CASSGTSLYNEQFF

clone size: NA
V gene: TRBV2
D gene: NA
J gene: TRBJ1-6
CDR3 DNA: TGTGCGGGGGGGTACTCCTATAATTCACCCCTCCACTTT
CDR3 protein: CAGGYSYNSPLHF

clone size: NA
V gene: TRBV18
D gene: NA
J gene: TRBJ2-1
CDR3 DNA: TGTGCCAGCTCACCCCGGGAAAATGAGCAGTTCTTC
CDR3 protein: CASSPRENEQFF

clone size: few
V gene: TRBV28
D gene: NA
J gene: TRBJ2-7
CDR3 DNA: TGTGCCAGCAGTTTAATCTTCATGATCGGAAGGGACTCATCCTCCTACGAGCAGTACTTC
CDR3 protein: CASSLIFMIGRDSSSYEQYF

clone size: NA
V gene: TRBV3-1/TRBV3-2
D gene: NA
J gene: TRBJ2-7
CDR3 DNA: TGTGCCAGCAGCCAAGTATCCTACGAGCAGTACTTC
CDR3 protein: CASSQVSYEQYF

clone size: once
V gene: TRBV30
D gene: NA
J gene: TRBJ2-5
CDR3 DNA: TGTGCCTGGAGCCGCGGACTACAAGAGACCCAGTACTTC
CDR3 protein: CAWSRGLQETQYF

clone size: NA
V gene: TRBV27
D gene: NA
J gene: TRBJ2-7
CDR3 DNA: TGTGCCAGCAGTTTAGCCCGGACAGCCTCCTACGAGCAGTACTTC
CDR3 protein: CASSLARTASYEQYF

clone size: NA
V gene: TRBV9
D gene: TRBD2
J gene: TRBJ2-1
CDR3 DNA: TGTGCCAGCAGCGTAGTGGGCGGGAGTAGTCCGGGGAATGAGCAGTTCTTC
CDR3 protein: CASSVVGGSSPGNEQFF

clone size: NA
V gene: TRBV28
D gene: NA
J gene: TRBJ2-5
CDR3 DNA: TGTGCCAGCAGGCCCCCAGGGGGGAGGAAGACCCAGTACTTC
CDR3 protein: CASRPPGGRKTQYF

clone size: NA
V gene: TRBV24-1
D gene: NA
J gene: TRBJ1-5
CDR3 DNA: TGTGCCACCAGTGATCGGACAAGTAATAGCAATCAGCCCCAGCATTTT
CDR3 protein: CATSDRTSNSNQPQHF